The rows below give T cell receptor beta chains drawn from one sample of a study of cytotoxic CD8 clonotypes in ibrutinib-treated CLL. Sequencing was performed with immunoSEQ multiplex PCR; in TCRdb, only in-frame clones are kept and a portion is missing. The sample lists 120,000 to 150,000 clones, approximately 75% occurring once. The source was PBMCs, collected after 12 months of ibrutinib treatment. The source is a human donor with chronic lymphocytic leukemia. The CDR3 runs from the conserved cysteine through the conserved F or W. A D gene is named only where the DNA matches it firmly. Not all rows give a size; the values are once, few, many and, for expanded clones, a class.

TRBD2	.	TRBV2	TRBJ2-3	TGTGCCAGCAGCCGACTAGCGGGGGGCACAGATACGCAGTATTTT	CASSRLAGGTDTQYF
.	.	TRBV9	TRBJ1-3	TGTGCCAGCAGCCCTACGGGGGGGGGAAACACCATATATTTT	CASSPTGGGNTIYF
TRBD1	.	TRBV27	TRBJ1-2	TGTGCCAGCAGCTACAGGGGGCTAGATGGCTACACCTTC	CASSYRGLDGYTF
.	.	TRBV7-9	TRBJ2-5	TGTGCCAGCAGCCCGAAAGAGACCCAGTACTTC	CASSPKETQYF
.	.	TRBV11-2	TRBJ2-2	TGTGCCAGCAGCTTCAACCGTGCGCAGAACACCGGGGAGCTGTTTTTT	CASSFNRAQNTGELFF
TRBD2	once	TRBV28	TRBJ2-3	TGTGCCAGCAGTCCTAGCGGGGGGGCAAGGGATACGCAGTATTTT	CASSPSGGARDTQYF
.	.	TRBV19	TRBJ2-1	TGTGCCAGTGCCCCTATCCACACGGGCAGCGGCCAGGATGAGCAGTTCTTC	CASAPIHTGSGQDEQFF
.	few	TRBV6-4	TRBJ1-3	TGTGCCAGCAGCCCCAGGGCAGGCTCTGGAAACACCATATATTTT	CASSPRAGSGNTIYF
.	once	TRBV19	TRBJ2-7	TGTGCCAGTAGTATAGATCGAGAGGGGGCGGGGGAGCAGTACTTC	CASSIDREGAGEQYF
.	.	TRBV2	TRBJ2-4	TGTGCCAGCTGGGCCAGCCTAAAAAACATTCAGTACTTC	CASWASLKNIQYF
.	.	TRBV30	TRBJ1-4	TGTGCCTGGAGTATGGGGGACCTAGCAACTAATGAAAAACTGTTTTTT	CAWSMGDLATNEKLFF
.	.	TRBV4-2	TRBJ1-1	TGTGCCAGCAGCTTGGGGGGAGGGACTGAAGCTTTCTTT	CASSLGGGTEAFF
TRBD2	once	TRBV6-5	TRBJ2-7	TGTGCCAGCAGTTACGCGGGGAGGGCTGAGCAGTACTTC	CASSYAGRAEQYF
.	.	TRBV12-5	TRBJ2-7	TGTGCTAGTGGTTTGGGAGGGGTCCTCCACGAGCAGTACTTC	CASGLGGVLHEQYF
.	.	TRBV18	TRBJ2-3	TGTGCCAGCTCACCTAGCGGTTCTAGCACAGATACGCAGTATTTT	CASSPSGSSTDTQYF
.	.	TRBV9	TRBJ2-7	TGTGCCAGCAGCCCCCCGACCACCTACGAGCAGTACTTC	CASSPPTTYEQYF
.	few	TRBV7-9	TRBJ2-1	TGTGCCAGCAGCTCGAGGACGGATGGGAGAGACAATGAGCAGTTCTTC	CASSSRTDGRDNEQFF
TRBD1	few	TRBV18	TRBJ1-1	TGTGCCAGCTCACCCTCGGGACAGGGGGGCACTGAAGCTTTCTTT	CASSPSGQGGTEAFF
.	many	TRBV10-3	TRBJ1-2	TGTGCCATCAGTGAACGGACTTATGGCTACACCTTC	CAISERTYGYTF
.	.	TRBV7-9	TRBJ2-5	TGTGCCAGCAGCTTAGTCGGGGCCCAAGAGACCCAGTACTTC	CASSLVGAQETQYF
TRBD1	many	TRBV27	TRBJ2-7	TGTGCCAGCAGCTGGGACAGGACCAACGAGCAGTACTTC	CASSWDRTNEQYF
.	.	TRBV5-1	TRBJ1-4	TGCGCCAGCAGCTTATCGGCAACAAACGAGGAACTGTTTTTT	CASSLSATNEELFF
TRBD2	.	TRBV5-1	TRBJ2-7	TGCGCCAGCAGCTTGGATCAGGGCGGGGGGTACGAGCAGTACTTC	CASSLDQGGGYEQYF
.	.	TRBV29-1	TRBJ1-1	TGCAGCGTGGGGGGGCAAGGTGAAGCTTTCTTT	CSVGGQGEAFF
.	.	TRBV5-6	TRBJ1-1	TGTGCCAGCAGCTTGGTCGACAGGTTGAACACTGAAGCTTTCTTT	CASSLVDRLNTEAFF
.	.	TRBV28	TRBJ2-5	TGTGCCAGCCAGGGTGGGGAGACCCAGTACTTC	CASQGGETQYF
.	.	TRBV5-5	TRBJ2-7	TGTGCCAGCAGCTTGTTCCACAGGGCTTACGAGCAGTACTTC	CASSLFHRAYEQYF
TRBD1	.	TRBV9	TRBJ2-2	TGTGCCAGCAGCGTAGCCGGGACAGGGAGCACCGGGGAGCTGTTTTTT	CASSVAGTGSTGELFF